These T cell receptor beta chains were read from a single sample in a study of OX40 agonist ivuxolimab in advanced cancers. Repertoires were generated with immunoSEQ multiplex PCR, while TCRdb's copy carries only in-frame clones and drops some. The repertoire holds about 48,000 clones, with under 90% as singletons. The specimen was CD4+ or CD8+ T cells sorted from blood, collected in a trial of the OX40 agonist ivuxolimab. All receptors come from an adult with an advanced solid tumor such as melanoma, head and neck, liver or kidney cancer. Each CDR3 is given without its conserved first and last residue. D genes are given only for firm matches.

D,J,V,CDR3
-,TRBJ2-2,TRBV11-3,ASSFFPSSPGELF
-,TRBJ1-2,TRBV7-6,ASSPQSYT
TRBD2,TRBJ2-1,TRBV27,ASSPRLAGGHNEQF
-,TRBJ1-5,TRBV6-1,ASSDETVYSNQPQH
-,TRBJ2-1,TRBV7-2,ASSLRGGREQF
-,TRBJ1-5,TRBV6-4,ASRFGCGGFNQPQH
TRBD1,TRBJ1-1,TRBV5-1,ASSGGQGRVTEAF
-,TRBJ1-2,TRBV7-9,ASSGDSIYGYT
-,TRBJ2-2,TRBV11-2,ASSLRRGGGTGELF
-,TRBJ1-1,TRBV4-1,ASSQDQGALNTEAF
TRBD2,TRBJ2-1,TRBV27,ASSTQRGGYNEQF
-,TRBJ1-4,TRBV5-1,ASSYGTANEKLF
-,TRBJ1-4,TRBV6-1,ASSARVRATNEKLF
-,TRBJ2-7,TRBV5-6,ASSSNTPAANYEQY
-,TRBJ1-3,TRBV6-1,ASRRGTGNTIY
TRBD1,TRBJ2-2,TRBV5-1,ASSSGQSNTGELF
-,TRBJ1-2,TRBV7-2,ASSLRDRSGYT
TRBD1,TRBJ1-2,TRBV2,ASSDTGQGSGYT
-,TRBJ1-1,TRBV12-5,ASGLGMNTEAF
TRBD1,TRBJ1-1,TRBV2,ASSPRQGADTEAF
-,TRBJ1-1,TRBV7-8,ASTPGRGAINTEAF
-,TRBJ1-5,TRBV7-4,ASSSQGGPQH
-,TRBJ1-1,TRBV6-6,ASRANTEAF
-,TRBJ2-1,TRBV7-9,ASSLIAREQF
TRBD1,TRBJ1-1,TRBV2,ASIPDRGNTEAF
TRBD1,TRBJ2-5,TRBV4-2,ASSRDRY
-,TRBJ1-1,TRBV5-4,ASSLEGQLNTEAF
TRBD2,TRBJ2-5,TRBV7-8,ASSPLAGEETQY
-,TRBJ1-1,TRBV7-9,ASSPGGLNTEAF
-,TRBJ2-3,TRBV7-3,ASSSRAPTDTQY
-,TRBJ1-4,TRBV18,ASRRQGNFNEKLF
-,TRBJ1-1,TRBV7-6,ASTPGAQNTEAF
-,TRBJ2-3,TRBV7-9,ASSSIARTGAATDTQY
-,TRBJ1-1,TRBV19,ASSSQGVGTEAF
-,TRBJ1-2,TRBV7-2,ASTPGRRQGGYT
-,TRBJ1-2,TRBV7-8,ASSLDINYGYT
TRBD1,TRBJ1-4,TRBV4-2,ASSHGGTGDNEKLF
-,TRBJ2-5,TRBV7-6,ASSVGAGKGLYQETQY
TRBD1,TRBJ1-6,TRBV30,AWGQGANSPLH
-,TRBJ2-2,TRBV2,ASRKGRANTGELF
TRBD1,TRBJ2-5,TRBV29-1,SVRRGGIQETQY
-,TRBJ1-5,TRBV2,ASSKLGVDQPQH
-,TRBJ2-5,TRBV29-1,SVELGVIETQY
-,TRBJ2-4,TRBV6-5,ASSPLGDVKNIQY
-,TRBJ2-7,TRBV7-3,ASGLQGSYEQY
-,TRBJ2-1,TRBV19,ASRIKGVNEQF
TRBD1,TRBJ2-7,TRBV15,ATSRPGQGAPEQY
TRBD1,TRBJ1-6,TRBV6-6,ASSDRVIGNSPLH
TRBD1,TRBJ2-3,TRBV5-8,ASTQGVSTQY
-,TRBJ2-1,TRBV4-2,ASSPTGQGQVYNEQF
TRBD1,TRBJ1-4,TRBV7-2,ASSLQGARLGEKLF
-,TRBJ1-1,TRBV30,AWSSLTEAF
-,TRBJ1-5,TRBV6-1,ASSDSNQPQH
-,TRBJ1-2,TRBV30,AWSRVNYGYT
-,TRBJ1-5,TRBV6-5,ASSTDRDQPQH